This is a list of T cell receptor beta chains from one sample in a study of T cell responses to AZD1222 COVID-19 vaccine. This table comes from immunoSEQ multiplex PCR, and its TCRdb copy is limited to in-frame clones, with some not included. This table has just over 20,000 clones, approximately 82% appearing once. Sequenced here: peripheral blood, sampled on day 0 of AZD1222 vaccination. These receptor sequences come from an adult in good health. Both conserved end residues are part of each CDR3. A D gene is named only where the DNA matches it firmly. Size is stated for part of the rows, as once, few or many counts, or as a class when the clone is expanded.

d_gene	abundance	v_gene	j_gene	CDR3aa	CDR3nt
NA	NA	TRBV5-4	TRBJ2-7	CASSFWNSYEQYF	TGTGCCAGCAGCTTTTGGAACTCCTACGAGCAGTACTTC
NA	few	TRBV10-3	TRBJ1-2	CAIRASANYGYTF	TGTGCCATCAGGGCGTCAGCTAACTATGGCTACACCTTC
TRBD1	NA	TRBV7-8	TRBJ1-4	CASSSPGGASNEKLFF	TGTGCCAGCAGCTCCCCAGGGGGCGCGTCTAATGAAAAACTGTTTTTT
NA	once	TRBV19	TRBJ2-5	CASSGGRQETQYF	TGTGCCAGTAGTGGCGGCAGGCAAGAGACCCAGTACTTC
NA	NA	TRBV7-8	TRBJ1-6	CASSLTPFSSYNSPLHF	TGTGCCAGCAGCTTAACGCCTTTTAGCTCCTATAATTCACCCCTCCACTTT
TRBD2	NA	TRBV6-6	TRBJ2-5	CASSQGLARVQETQYF	TGTGCCAGCAGTCAGGGACTAGCTCGGGTCCAAGAGACCCAGTACTTC
NA	NA	TRBV12-3/TRBV12-4	TRBJ1-1	CASSWTLNTEAFF	TGTGCCAGCAGTTGGACCTTGAACACTGAAGCTTTCTTT
NA	NA	TRBV14	TRBJ1-1	CASSQDRGWNTEAFF	TGTGCCAGCAGCCAAGATAGGGGATGGAACACTGAAGCTTTCTTT
TRBD2	NA	TRBV5-1	TRBJ2-7	CASSAGGEQYF	TGCGCCAGCAGCGCGGGAGGCGAGCAGTACTTC
NA	NA	TRBV5-6	TRBJ2-7	CASSLHYEQYF	TGTGCCAGCAGCTTACATTACGAGCAGTACTTC
NA	NA	TRBV5-1	TRBJ2-7	CASSLVSGVPEEQYF	TGCGCCAGCAGCTTGGTTTCGGGAGTTCCTGAGGAGCAGTACTTC
NA	NA	TRBV2	TRBJ1-1	CASSGQGRNTEAFF	TGTGCCAGCAGTGGGCAGGGGCGAAACACTGAAGCTTTCTTT
NA	NA	TRBV11-2	TRBJ1-5	CASSVVGAENQPQHF	TGTGCCAGCAGCGTGGTGGGGGCTGAGAATCAGCCCCAGCATTTT
NA	NA	TRBV11-2	TRBJ2-2	CASSLWFPGELFF	TGTGCCAGCAGCTTATGGTTTCCCGGGGAGCTGTTTTTT
TRBD1	once	TRBV5-8	TRBJ2-5	CASSSPGQGLETQYF	TGTGCCAGCAGCTCCCCGGGACAGGGTCTGGAGACCCAGTACTTC
NA	NA	TRBV19	TRBJ2-5	CASSSAVGETQYF	TGTGCCAGTAGTAGCGCCGTGGGGGAGACCCAGTACTTC
TRBD1	NA	TRBV12-3/TRBV12-4	TRBJ1-1	CASQQGAFTEAFF	TGTGCCAGCCAACAGGGGGCATTCACTGAAGCTTTCTTT
NA	NA	TRBV30	TRBJ2-7	CAGGWREQYF	TGTGCCGGGGGTTGGAGGGAGCAGTACTTC
NA	NA	TRBV7-7	TRBJ2-5	CASSLDSSRGQLETQYF	TGTGCCAGCAGCCTCGACTCCTCCCGCGGACAGCTGGAGACCCAGTACTTC
NA	few	TRBV5-6	TRBJ1-2	CASISLNWARAGGYGYTF	TGTGCCAGCATTTCCCTAAACTGGGCCAGGGCTGGAGGCTATGGCTACACCTTC
NA	once	TRBV11-2	TRBJ1-2	CASSLSIMATRVTF	TGTGCCAGCAGCCTTAGTATTATGGCTACACGCGTGACCTTC
TRBD1	NA	TRBV7-6	TRBJ1-6	CASSLDRGTYNSPLHF	TGTGCCAGCAGCTTGGACAGGGGAACCTATAATTCACCCCTCCACTTT
NA	NA	TRBV19	TRBJ2-1	CASSFSVNNEQFF	TGTGCCAGTAGTTTTTCCGTTAACAATGAGCAGTTCTTC
NA	NA	TRBV2	TRBJ2-6	CASSRSSGANVLTF	TGTGCCAGCAGTAGGAGCTCTGGGGCCAACGTCCTGACTTTC
NA	NA	TRBV28	TRBJ1-2	CAIRDGYTF	TGTGCCATCAGAGATGGCTACACCTTC
NA	NA	TRBV24-1	TRBJ2-2	CATSRGAGELFF	TGTGCCACCAGTCGTGGGGCCGGGGAGCTGTTTTTT
TRBD1	NA	TRBV7-9	TRBJ1-1	CASSLVEGTGVAAFF	TGTGCCAGCAGCTTAGTGGAGGGGACAGGGGTGGCAGCTTTCTTT
TRBD1	NA	TRBV24-1	TRBJ1-1	CATSAGTGFGDTEAFF	TGTGCCACCAGTGCTGGGACAGGGTTCGGTGACACTGAAGCTTTCTTT
TRBD1	NA	TRBV19	TRBJ1-1	CASIDRGPDEAFF	TGTGCCAGTATTGACAGGGGGCCGGATGAAGCTTTCTTT
TRBD1	NA	TRBV6-5	TRBJ2-7	CASSILQGRGYEQYF	TGTGCCAGCAGTATATTACAGGGGAGAGGCTACGAGCAGTACTTC
TRBD1	NA	TRBV28	TRBJ2-7	CASDRGYEQYF	TGTGCCAGCGACAGGGGCTACGAGCAGTACTTC
TRBD2	NA	TRBV7-2	TRBJ2-3	CASSAGLAGTDTQYF	TGTGCCAGCAGCGCCGGACTAGCGGGAACAGATACGCAGTATTTT